The 8 T cell receptor beta chains below were found in one sample sequenced in a study of T cell responses to AZD1222 COVID-19 vaccine. Measured with immunoSEQ multiplex PCR; TCRdb has only the in-frame clones, and not every one. The top ten clones hold 3% to 3.5% of a sample with 120,000 to 150,000 clones, about nine tenths of them seen once. Sequencing was performed on peripheral blood, taken on day 0 of MenACWY control vaccination. The receptors come from an adult in good health.

This clone has just one count. The V gene is TRBV5-6, the J gene TRBJ1-1; D may be TRBD1 (5 bases). The length of the CDR3 is 17 residues. Germline CDR1 and CDR2: SGHDT and YYEEEE. The V end was cut by 4 bases, the J end by 0 bases, with 19 bases between. As DNA, the CDR3 is TGTGCCAGCAGCCTGCACCGGGACGGCCTTTTGAACACTGAAGCTTTCTTT. It specifies CASSLHRDGLLNTEAFF.

Worth noting for this clone: One junction end does not reproduce the germline sequence, and a read error may be involved. The V and J genes are TRBV28 and TRBJ2-7, with D unresolved. Germline lookup yields CDR1 MDHEN and CDR2 SYDVKM. CDR3 length: 14 residues. The CDR3 sequence is CASSVTLISHEQYF. The CDR3 bases are TGTGCCAGCAGTGTAACACTAATCTCCCACGAGCAGTACTTC.

The chain has TRBV18 and TRBJ1-4; no clear D. V gave up 3 bases and J gave up 4 bases, with 6 bases separating them. This CDR3 has 13 amino acids. Germline-derived CDR1 and CDR2 are KGHSH and LQKENI. CDR3 sequence (DNA): TGTGCCAGCTCACCTTGGAGTAATGAAAAACTGTTTTTT. Protein product: CASSPWSNEKLFF.

The chain links TRBV24-1 to TRBJ1-2, with TRBD1 identical over 7 bases. Germline values: CDR1 KGHDR, CDR2 SFDVKD. The ends lost 7 bases at V and 11 bases at J; junction bases unmatched: 15. This CDR3 is built from 14 residues. CDR3 bases: TGTGCCACCAGCCCTTCGGACAGGTCCGTCGGGTACACCTTC. Amino acids: CATSPSDRSVGYTF.

The chain is built from TRBV27 and TRBJ2-3; D may match TRBD1 or TRBD2 (5 bases each). CDR1 and CDR2 from the germline V gene are MNHEY and SMNVEV (reference sequence). The CDR3 has 14 residues. V was clipped by 7 bases and J by 14 bases, with 25 bases between them. The DNA of the CDR3 is TGTGCCAGCACACTATCCGGACTTAGGGGCCGGGTGTATTTT. Protein sequence: CASTLSGLRGRVYF.

The V and J genes are TRBV19 and TRBJ1-1; TRBD1 might be the D (6 bases). This CDR3 comprises 14 residues. V was pared by 5 bases and J by 4 bases, with 14 bases between. Per the germline V gene, CDR1 is LNHDA and CDR2 is SQIVND (reference sequence). The CDR3 DNA is TGTGCCAGTAGTTCTCTACAGGGAATCACTGAAGCTTTCTTT. Residues: CASSSLQGITEAFF. Full variable domain (rest looked up from reference TRBV19 and TRBJ1-1): DGGITQSPKYLFRKEGQNVTLSCEQNLNHDAMYWYRQDPGQGLRLIYYSQIVNDFQKGDIAEGYSVSREKKESFPLTVTSAQKNPTAFYLCASSSLQGITEAFFGQGTRLTVV.

The V and J genes are TRBV29-1 and TRBJ2-5; D is uncertain. V lost 1 base and J lost 5, with 14 bases in between. Germline V gene sequence: CDR1 SQVTM, CDR2 ANQGSEA. The CDR3 contains 14 residues. The CDR3: CSVEANPLMETQYF. CDR3 bases: TGCAGCGTTGAAGCGAACCCCCTAATGGAGACCCAGTACTTC.

The chain recombines TRBV18 with TRBJ1-1; 8 nucleotides agree with TRBD1. Germline CDR1 reads KGHSH; CDR2 reads LQKENI. CDR3 length: 15 amino acids. V lost 3 bases to trimming and J lost 3 bases; unmatched junction nucleotides: 6. CDR3 bases: TGTGCCAGCTCACCTTGGACAGGGAGGCACACTGAAGCTTTCTTT. This sequence encodes CASSPWTGRHTEAFF.